This TCR beta chain appears in the sequencing data of a study of T-cell reconstitution after alpha-beta-depleted transplantation in children. On this clonotype: The antigen is undetermined.

It was with unique molecular identifiers that the TCRbeta library was prepared. TCRdb called the PCR reads again in MiXCR, with one record for every CDR3 protein. The data show about 900,000 distinct CDR3 sequences, about 26% seen once. This CDR3 is 14 amino acids long. Per germline, CDR1 SGHRS and CDR2 YFSETQ. V dropped 0 bases and J dropped 3 bases, with 9 bases sitting between them. Findings and limits, study-wide: Approximately two months post-transplant, alpha-beta T cells reportedly originated from several hundred expanded graft clones. In some patients, recipient T cells and intrathymic progenitors surviving conditioning explained high day-60 diversity. Hyperexpanded clones declined; after one year, newly produced T cells mostly supplied diversity.

This material consisted of PBMCs, mostly from graft donor cells, taken 360 days after TCRalphabeta/CD19-depleted stem cell transplant. The sequence was collected from a boy under two years old who had a stem cell transplant for SCID, so the T cells may come from the graft donor. The chain couples TRBV5-1 to TRBJ1-2; perhaps TRBD1 as D (6 bases). The CDR3 DNA reads TGCGCCAGCAGCTTGGAACAGGGAGACTATGGCTACACCTTC. This translates into CASSLEQGDYGYTF.